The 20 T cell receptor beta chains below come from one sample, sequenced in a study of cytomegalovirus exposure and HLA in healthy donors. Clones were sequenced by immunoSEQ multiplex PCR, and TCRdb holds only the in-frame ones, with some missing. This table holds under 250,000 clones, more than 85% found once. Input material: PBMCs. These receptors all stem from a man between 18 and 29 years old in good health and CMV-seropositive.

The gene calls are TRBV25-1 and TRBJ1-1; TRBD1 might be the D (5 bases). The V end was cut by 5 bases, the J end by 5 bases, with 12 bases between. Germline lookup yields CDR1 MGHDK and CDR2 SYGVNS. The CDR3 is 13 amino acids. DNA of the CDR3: TGTGCCAGCAGTCCAAAATGGGGGACTGAAGCTTTCTTT. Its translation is CASSPKWGTEAFF.

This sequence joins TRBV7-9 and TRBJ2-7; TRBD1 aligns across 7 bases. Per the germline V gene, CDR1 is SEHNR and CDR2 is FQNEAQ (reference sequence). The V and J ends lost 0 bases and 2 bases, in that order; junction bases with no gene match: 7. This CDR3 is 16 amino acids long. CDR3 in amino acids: CASSLAPPGQTYEQYF. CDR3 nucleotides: TGTGCCAGCAGCTTAGCGCCGCCGGGACAGACCTACGAGCAGTACTTC. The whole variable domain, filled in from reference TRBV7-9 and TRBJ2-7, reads DTGVSQNPRHKITKRGQNVTFRCDPISEHNRLYWYRQTLGQGPEFLTYFQNEAQLEKSRLLSDRFSAERPKGSFSTLEIQRTEQGDSAMYLCASSLAPPGQTYEQYFGPGTRLTVT.

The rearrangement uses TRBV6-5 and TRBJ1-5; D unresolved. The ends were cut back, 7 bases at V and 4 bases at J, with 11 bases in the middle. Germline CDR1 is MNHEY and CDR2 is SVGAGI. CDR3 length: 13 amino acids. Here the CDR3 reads CASNPDWNQPQHF. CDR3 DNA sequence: TGTGCCAGCAACCCGGACTGGAATCAGCCCCAGCATTTT.

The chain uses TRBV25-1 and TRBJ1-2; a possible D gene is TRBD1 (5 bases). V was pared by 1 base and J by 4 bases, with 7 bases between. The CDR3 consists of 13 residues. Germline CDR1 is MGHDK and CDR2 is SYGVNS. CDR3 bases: TGTGCCAGCAGTGAATCTGGGACCTATGGCTACACCTTC. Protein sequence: CASSESGTYGYTF.

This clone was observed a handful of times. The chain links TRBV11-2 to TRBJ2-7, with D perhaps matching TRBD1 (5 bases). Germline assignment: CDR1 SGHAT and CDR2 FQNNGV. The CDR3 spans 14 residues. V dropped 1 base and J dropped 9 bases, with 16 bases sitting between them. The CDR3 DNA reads TGTGCCAGCAGCTTAGCGACAGTGCCCCAGGGGCAGTACTTC. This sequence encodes CASSLATVPQGQYF.

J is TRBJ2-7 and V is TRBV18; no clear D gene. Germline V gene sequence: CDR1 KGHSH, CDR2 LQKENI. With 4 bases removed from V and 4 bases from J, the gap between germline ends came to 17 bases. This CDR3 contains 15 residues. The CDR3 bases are TGTGCCAGCTCACAGGTGCCTATGGGCGGTTACGAGCAGTACTTC. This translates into CASSQVPMGGYEQYF.

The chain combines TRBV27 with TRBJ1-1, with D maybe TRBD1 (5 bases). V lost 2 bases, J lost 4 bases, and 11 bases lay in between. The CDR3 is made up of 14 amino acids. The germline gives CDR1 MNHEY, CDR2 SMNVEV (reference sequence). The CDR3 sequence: CASSLQGSSTEAFF. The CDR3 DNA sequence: TGTGCCAGCAGTTTACAGGGATCCAGCACTGAAGCTTTCTTT.

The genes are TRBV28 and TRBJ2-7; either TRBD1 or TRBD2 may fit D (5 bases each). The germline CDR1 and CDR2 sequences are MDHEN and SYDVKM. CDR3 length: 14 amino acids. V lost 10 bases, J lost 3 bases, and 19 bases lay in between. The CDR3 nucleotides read TGTGCCACCACCGTGGGGGAATTCTTCTACGAGCAGTACTTC. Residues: CATTVGEFFYEQYF.

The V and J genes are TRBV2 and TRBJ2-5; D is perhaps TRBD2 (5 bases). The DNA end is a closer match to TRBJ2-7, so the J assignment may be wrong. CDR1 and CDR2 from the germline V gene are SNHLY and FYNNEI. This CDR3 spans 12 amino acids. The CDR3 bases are TGTGCCACCCTCAACGGGGCCTACGAGCAGTACTTC. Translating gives CATLNGAYEQYF.

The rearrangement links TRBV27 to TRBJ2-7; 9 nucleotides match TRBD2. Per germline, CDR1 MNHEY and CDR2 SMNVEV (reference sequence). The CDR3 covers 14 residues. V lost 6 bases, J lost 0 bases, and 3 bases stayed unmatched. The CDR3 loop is CASSSGLASYEQYF. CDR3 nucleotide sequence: TGTGCCAGCAGCTCGGGACTAGCCTCCTACGAGCAGTACTTC.

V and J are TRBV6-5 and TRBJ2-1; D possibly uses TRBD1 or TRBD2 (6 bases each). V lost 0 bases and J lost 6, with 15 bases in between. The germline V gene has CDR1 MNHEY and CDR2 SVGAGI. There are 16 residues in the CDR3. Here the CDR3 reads CASSYSRGEASNEQFF. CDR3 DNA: TGTGCCAGCAGTTACTCGAGGGGGGAGGCGTCCAATGAGCAGTTCTTC.

This CDR3 is CASSLVPRGSEAFF. DNA for the CDR3: TGTGCCAGCAGTTTAGTTCCCAGGGGCTCTGAAGCTTTCTTT. This rearrangement joins TRBV28 to TRBJ1-1; D may be TRBD1 (6 bases). V was pared by 2 bases and J by 6 bases, with 13 bases between. The CDR3 is 14 residues long. In germline, CDR1 is MDHEN, CDR2 SYDVKM. Supplemented by reference TRBV28 and TRBJ1-1, the full variable domain reads DVKVTQSSRYLVKRTGEKVFLECVQDMDHENMFWYRQDPGLGLRLIYFSYDVKMKEKGDIPEGYSVSREKKERFSLILESASTNQTSMYLCASSLVPRGSEAFFGQGTRLTVV.

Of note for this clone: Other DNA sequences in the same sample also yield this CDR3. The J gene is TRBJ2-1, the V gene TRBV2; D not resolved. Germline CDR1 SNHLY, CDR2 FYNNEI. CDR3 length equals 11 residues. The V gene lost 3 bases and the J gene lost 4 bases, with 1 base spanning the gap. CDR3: CASSDYNEQFF. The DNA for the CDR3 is TGTGCCAGCAGTGATTACAATGAGCAGTTCTTC.

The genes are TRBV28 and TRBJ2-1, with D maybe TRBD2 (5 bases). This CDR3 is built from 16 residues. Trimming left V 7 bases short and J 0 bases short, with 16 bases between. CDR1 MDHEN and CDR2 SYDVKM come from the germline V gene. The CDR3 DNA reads TGTGCCAGCATCCCGAATAGTGGGAGCTCCTACAATGAGCAGTTCTTC. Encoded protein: CASIPNSGSSYNEQFF.

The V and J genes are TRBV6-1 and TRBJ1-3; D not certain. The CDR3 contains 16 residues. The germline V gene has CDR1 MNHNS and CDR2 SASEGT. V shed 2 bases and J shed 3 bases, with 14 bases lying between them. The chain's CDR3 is CASSEMRWTVGNTIYF. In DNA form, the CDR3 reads TGTGCCAGCAGTGAAATGCGGTGGACGGTTGGAAACACCATATATTTT.

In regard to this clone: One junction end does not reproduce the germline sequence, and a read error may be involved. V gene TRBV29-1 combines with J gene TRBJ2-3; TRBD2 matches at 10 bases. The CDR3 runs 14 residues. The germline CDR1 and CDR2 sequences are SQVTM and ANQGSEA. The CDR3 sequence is CSVEGLAGADTQYF. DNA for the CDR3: TGCAGCGTAGAAGGCCTAGCGGGAGCAGATACGCAGTATTTT.

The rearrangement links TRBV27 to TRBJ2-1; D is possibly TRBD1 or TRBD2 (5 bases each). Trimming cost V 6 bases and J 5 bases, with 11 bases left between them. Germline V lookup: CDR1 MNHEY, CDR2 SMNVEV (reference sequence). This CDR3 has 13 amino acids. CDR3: CASSRDRHNEQFF. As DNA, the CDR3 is TGTGCCAGCAGCAGGGACCGACACAATGAGCAGTTCTTC.

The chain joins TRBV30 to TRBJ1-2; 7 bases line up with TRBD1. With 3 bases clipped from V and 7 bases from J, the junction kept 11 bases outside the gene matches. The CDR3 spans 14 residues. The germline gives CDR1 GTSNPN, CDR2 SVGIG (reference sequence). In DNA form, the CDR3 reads TGTGCCTGGAGCCCCGGGCTAGGGGGCTCTGGCTACACCTTC. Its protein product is CAWSPGLGGSGYTF.

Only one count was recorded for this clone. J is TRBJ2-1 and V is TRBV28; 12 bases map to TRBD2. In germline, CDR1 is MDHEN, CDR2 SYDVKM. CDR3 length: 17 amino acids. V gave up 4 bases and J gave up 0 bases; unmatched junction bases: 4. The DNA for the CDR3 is TGTGCCAGCAGTTACGGACTAGCGGGAAGCTCCTACAATGAGCAGTTCTTC. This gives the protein CASSYGLAGSSYNEQFF.

The CDR3 DNA is TGTGCCAGCAGCCGCCGGGACAACTCCTACGAGCAGTACTTC. This codes for CASSRRDNSYEQYF. The chain couples TRBV5-6 to TRBJ2-7, with D maybe TRBD1 (6 bases). CDR1 and CDR2 (germline): SGHDT, YYEEEE. The CDR3 has 14 amino acids. V was clipped by 4 bases and J by 0 bases, with 11 bases between them. The whole variable domain, remainder taken from reference TRBV5-6 and TRBJ2-7, is DAGVTQSPTHLIKTRGQQVTLRCSPKSGHDTVSWYQQALGQGPQFIFQYYEEEERQRGNFPDRFSGHQFPNYSSELNVNALLLGDSALYLCASSRRDNSYEQYFGPGTRLTVT.